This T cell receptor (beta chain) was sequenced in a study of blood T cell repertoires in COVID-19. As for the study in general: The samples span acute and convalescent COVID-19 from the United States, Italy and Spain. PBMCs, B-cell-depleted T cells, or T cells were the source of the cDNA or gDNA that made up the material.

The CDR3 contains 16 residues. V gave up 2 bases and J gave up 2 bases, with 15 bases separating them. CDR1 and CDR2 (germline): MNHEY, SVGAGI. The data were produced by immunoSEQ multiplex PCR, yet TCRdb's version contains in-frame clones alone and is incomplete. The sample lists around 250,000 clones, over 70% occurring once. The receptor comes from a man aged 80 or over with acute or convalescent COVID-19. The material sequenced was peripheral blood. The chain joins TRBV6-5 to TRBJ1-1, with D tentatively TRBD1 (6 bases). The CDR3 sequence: CASSYPPGGLNTEAFF. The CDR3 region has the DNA TGTGCCAGCAGTTACCCGCCGGGGGGCCTAAACACTGAAGCTTTCTTT.